The subject of this entry is one T cell receptor (beta chain). This clonotype was counted at least ten times. The specificity of this receptor is unknown. Base qualities were left out, and no much larger clone turns up one base away. For repertoire sequencing, the TCR beta CDR3 regions were amplified from RNA transcripts. The first round was an RT-PCR using HTBI primers with the Qiagen OneStep RT-PCR kit, and this first round was followed by a second-round multiplex PCR, then size selection and purification. The libraries underwent paired-end sequencing with 100 bp reads on an Illumina HiSeq2000. Turning to the authors' computational methods: SOAPnuke was used for read processing, and reads with adapters, uncalled bases, a mean Phred below 15, or no exact constant-primer or identifier match were discarded. High-quality paired reads were merged with COPE v1.2.5. Each unique nucleotide sequence was treated as a clonotype, and MiTCR v1.1 was used to align the clonotypes to the IMGT TRB V, D and J references. The analysis was limited to V-J combinations with a frequency above 0.0001, which together covered 99.2% of repertoires. A TCR clonal expansion and chaos score per V-J combination was defined as the ratio of F50 clonal expansion to chaos observed in the TCRdist matrix. Welch's t-statistics and random forest were used to reduce the features to roughly 14 V-J combinations, which were then used as input to a naive Bayes classifier. The similarity between thyroid and blood repertoires was quantified using the Morisita-Horn index. TCRdb redid the processing of the public reads, applying fastp at Q25 and MiXCR, and retained in-frame beta chains. Each CDR3 protein appears once, grouped with its most common genes and DNA. The V and J calls follow TCRdb's processing rather than the paper's. The sample profile shows fewer than 350,000 distinct CDR3 sequences; 17% of them were found once. The ten most abundant clones make up approximately 13% of the sample.

The source of the sample is a study of Graves' ophthalmopathy and Graves' hyperthyroidism (dated by TCRdb to 2016 to 2019). Describing the broader study: Peripheral blood samples were taken at the time of initial diagnosis, before any treatment was given. Following sampling, methimazole starting at 30 mg daily was administered to hyperthyroidism patients, and high-dose intravenous methylprednisolone was administered to ophthalmopathy patients. A discovery set of 90 to 100 patients (43 ophthalmopathy, approximately 58 stable hyperthyroidism) was enrolled to explore V-J signatures distinguishing ophthalmopathy from hyperthyroidism. In total, under 150 blood samples were TCR-sequenced: 43 ophthalmopathy, over 70 hyperthyroidism and some 17 hyperthyroidism-to-ophthalmopathy patients. An independent validation cohort comprised around 20 hyperthyroidism patients and some 16 patients who later progressed from hyperthyroidism to ophthalmopathy. The study used signatures of the TCR beta repertoire to tell Graves' ophthalmopathy apart from Graves' hyperthyroidism and to predict which patients would progress to ophthalmopathy. T-cell repertoires of thyroid tissue and blood were compared in 5 or 6 hyperthyroidism patients.

Patients with ophthalmopathy had moderately to severely active disease, with a Clinical Activity Score of 3 or more, a NOSPECS grade of 4 or more, and a disease duration of less than 3 months. Patients with other autoimmune diseases, uncontrolled infections, pregnancy or lactation were excluded. Clinical symptoms, serum thyroxine, TRAb, thyroid ultrasound and orbital computed tomography were used for diagnosis. Using Ficoll-Paque density gradient centrifugation, PBMCs were isolated from about 9.2 ml of fresh peripheral blood. Total RNA was extracted using Trizol reagent, and RNA quality was checked on an Agilent 2100 Bioanalyzer. Unmatched junction bases come to 17, with V trimmed by 6 bases and J by 4 bases. The CDR3 covers 17 residues, taking in both the cysteine and the phenylalanine. The CDR3 DNA has 51 bases and is translated from base 1. CDR1 is given as MNHEY and CDR2 as SVGEGT, both from the germline V gene.

Overall results and qualifications from the work: The 13-signature model separated ophthalmopathy from stable hyperthyroidism with approximately 90% sensitivity and almost 84% specificity in cross-validation, and 80%/75% in the test set. In validation, the model predicted ophthalmopathy progression with 55% to 71% sensitivity and approximately 78% specificity; 12 predicted patients were CT-confirmed with GO in a median of around 6 months. No statistical method was used to predetermine the sample size, and group allocation was not hidden from the investigators. Most of the expanded thyroid clonotypes with a frequency above 0.001 were also detected in blood, and it was suggested that the thyroid immune response may be reflected by blood repertoires.

This sequence originates from an adult man with Graves' ophthalmopathy. The rearrangement combines TRBV6-2 or TRBV6-3 with TRBJ2-7; 8 bases in between match TRBD2. Sample: peripheral blood. The CDR3 region has the sequence CASSHEGGGTRPYEQYF. In nucleotide form, the sequence is TGTGCCAGCAGCCATGAGGGCGGCGGGACTAGACCATACGAGCAGTACTTC.